This passage covers 15 T cell receptor beta chains from one sample sequenced in a study of blood T cell repertoires in COVID-19. The table came from immunoSEQ multiplex PCR; TCRdb's copy has only in-frame clones and leaves some out. Of fewer than 100,000 clones listed, roughly 90% are singletons. Sequencing was done on a sample of peripheral blood. These receptors were obtained from an elderly man in a cohort sampled during active COVID-19.

This sequence joins TRBV18 and TRBJ2-1; no clear D. V was clipped by 3 bases and J by 6 bases, with 6 bases between them. The CDR3 contains 12 residues. The germline V gene encodes CDR1 KGHSH and CDR2 LQKENI. CDR3 sequence: CASSPGLNEQFF. The CDR3 DNA follows: TGTGCCAGCTCACCGGGCCTCAATGAGCAGTTCTTC.

This rearrangement joins TRBV21-1 to TRBJ1-2; the table assigns TRBD1, which was not confirmed against the DNA. TRBV21-1 is designated a pseudogene. The CDR3 spans 18 residues. CDR3 loop: CASSKDTFQGISSSGYTF. In DNA, the CDR3 is TGTGCCAGCAGCAAAGATACATTCCAGGGGATCAGTTCAAGTGGCTACACCTTC.

J is TRBJ2-5 and V is TRBV3-1 (or the pseudogene TRBV3-2); D is unclear. This CDR3 has 16 residues. The germline gives CDR1 LGHDT, CDR2 YNNKEL (reference sequence). V lost 0 bases to trimming and J lost 0 bases, with 11 bases between them. The CDR3 DNA reads as TGTGCCAGCAGCCAAGATGGGCAGCTGTACCAAGAGACCCAGTACTTC. This gives the protein CASSQDGQLYQETQYF.

The CDR3 DNA follows: TGTGCCAGCAGCAAAAGGGGAAAGCCGGGACACGGAAATTCACCCCTCCACTTT. Its protein is CASSKRGKPGHGNSPLHF. This chain joins TRBV21-1 and TRBJ1-6; the table names TRBD1, a call not compared with the DNA. TRBV21-1 has pseudogene status. The CDR3 runs to 18 residues.

The chain combines TRBV7-2 with TRBJ1-2; D is ambiguous. The CDR3 length is 12 residues. CDR1 SGHTA and CDR2 FQGNSA come from the germline V gene. The V gene lost 10 bases and the J gene lost 4 bases, with 13 bases spanning the gap. This CDR3 reads CATTQASYGYTF. The CDR3 nucleotides are TGTGCCACCACGCAGGCCTCCTATGGCTACACCTTC.

The CDR3 sequence: CASSQDPGRGLGSNTEAFF. DNA for the CDR3: TGCGCCAGCAGCCAAGATCCAGGCAGGGGGCTGGGTTCTAACACTGAAGCTTTCTTT. This chain links TRBV4-1 with TRBJ1-1, with 8 bases matching TRBD1. Looked up from germline, CDR1 is MGHRA and CDR2 is YSYEKL. J gave up 2 bases and V 0 bases, and 14 bases lay outside the gene matches. This CDR3 has 19 residues.

The chain is built from TRBV24-1 and TRBJ1-3; tentatively, D is TRBD1 (6 bases). Trimming removed 3 bases from V and 4 bases from J, with 15 bases in between. The germline CDR1 and CDR2 sequences are KGHDR and SFDVKD. This CDR3 has 16 residues. CDR3 nucleotide sequence: TGTGCCACCAGTGATCCAAATCAGGGGTCGGGAAACACCATATATTTT. It codes for CATSDPNQGSGNTIYF.

This chain links TRBV2 with TRBJ1-2; D gene uncertain. Between the trimmed V and J ends, which lost 3 bases and 1 base, there was a span of 12 bases. Germline V gene lookup returns CDR1 SNHLY and CDR2 FYNNEI. There are 15 residues in the CDR3. CDR3 amino acids: CASSDEVYGNYGYTF. In nucleotides, the CDR3 is TGTGCCAGCAGTGATGAGGTGTATGGTAACTATGGCTACACCTTC.

V usage is TRBV5-5 and J usage is TRBJ1-1; unclear D gene. This CDR3 is built from 14 residues. Germline V CDR1 and CDR2: SGHKS, YYEKEE (reference sequence). With 3 bases removed from V and 1 base from J, the gap between germline ends came to 10 bases. CDR3 bases: TGTGCCAGCAGCTATTCTACAGAGAACACTGAAGCTTTCTTT. Amino acid sequence: CASSYSTENTEAFF.

V gene TRBV2 combines with J gene TRBJ1-5; unclear D gene. The ends were cut back, 2 bases at V and 3 bases at J, with 8 bases in the middle. Germline V gene lookup returns CDR1 SNHLY and CDR2 FYNNEI. The CDR3 length is 14 residues. The CDR3, as DNA: TGTGCCAGCAGTGAAACCAGTAACAATCAGCCCCAGCATTTT. Translating gives CASSETSNNQPQHF.

J is TRBJ2-1 and V is TRBV18, with a possible D match to TRBD1 (5 bases). CDR1 KGHSH and CDR2 LQKENI come from the germline V gene. Between the trimmed V and J ends, which lost 0 bases and 12 bases, there was a span of 15 bases. The CDR3 length is 14 residues. CDR3 amino acids: CASSPPVQDGRQFF. The CDR3 coding sequence is TGTGCCAGCTCACCACCTGTACAGGATGGAAGGCAGTTCTTC.

The CDR3: CASSASDRADTQYF. The CDR3 DNA is TGCGCCAGCAGCGCCAGTGACCGGGCAGATACGCAGTATTTT. The rearrangement uses TRBV5-1 and TRBJ2-3; D gene uncertain. Trimming took off 4 bases at V and 4 bases at J, with 13 bases between the two ends. The CDR3 totals 14 residues. CDR1 and CDR2 (germline): SGHRS, YFSETQ.

The V call is TRBV10-3, the J call TRBJ1-2; TRBD1 matches at 8 bases. The ends lost 0 bases at V and 8 bases at J; junction bases unmatched: 11. This CDR3 is 16 amino acids long. Germline V gives CDR1 ENHRY, CDR2 SYGVKD. Written as DNA, the CDR3 is TGTGCCATCAGTGAGTCGATGGCACAGGGGGTAAGGGGCTACACCTTC. This translates into CAISESMAQGVRGYTF.

This clone occurred once. The chain links TRBV3-1 (or the pseudogene TRBV3-2) to TRBJ1-5, with a weak D call TRBD1 (5 bases). Germline CDR1 is LGHDT and CDR2 is YNNKEL (reference sequence). The CDR3 is 13 amino acids. The germline V and J ends were trimmed by 2 bases and 7 bases, with 9 bases remaining between them. For the CDR3, the DNA is TGTGCCAGCAGCCAATGGGGGGGACAGCCCCAGCATTTT. Translated: CASSQWGGQPQHF.

The J gene is TRBJ1-2, the V gene TRBV4-1, with 7 bases that match TRBD1. CDR3 length: 16 residues. The germline CDR1 and CDR2 sequences are MGHRA and YSYEKL. V shed 1 base and J 4 bases; nucleotides not matched to a gene: 9. Written as DNA, the CDR3 is TGCGCCAGCAGCCAAGGGACACCGGGACAGAGCTATGGCTACACCTTC. Encoded protein: CASSQGTPGQSYGYTF.